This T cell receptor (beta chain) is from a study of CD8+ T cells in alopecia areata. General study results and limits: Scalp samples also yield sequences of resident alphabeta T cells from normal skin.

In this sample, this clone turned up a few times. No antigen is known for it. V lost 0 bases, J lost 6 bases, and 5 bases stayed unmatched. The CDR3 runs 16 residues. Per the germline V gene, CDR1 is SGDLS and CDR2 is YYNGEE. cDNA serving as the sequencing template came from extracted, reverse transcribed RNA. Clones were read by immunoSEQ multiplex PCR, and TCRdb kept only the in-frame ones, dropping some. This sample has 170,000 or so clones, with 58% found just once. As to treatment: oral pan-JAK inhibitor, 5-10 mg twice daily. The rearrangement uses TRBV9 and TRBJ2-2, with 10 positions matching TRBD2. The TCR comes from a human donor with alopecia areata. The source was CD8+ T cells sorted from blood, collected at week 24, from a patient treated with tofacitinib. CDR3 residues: CASSVGSGGAAGELFF. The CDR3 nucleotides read TGTGCCAGCAGCGTAGGAAGCGGGGGGGCCGCCGGGGAGCTGTTTTTT.